These 19 T cell receptor beta chains were sequenced from one sample in a study of regulatory T cells in long-lasting Graves disease. Researchers made TCR beta libraries by using iRepertoire HTBI primers and running Arm-PCR on CDR3 regions. Via MiXCR, TCRdb re-called the multiplex PCR reads, giving one row per CDR3 protein. The table shows around 320,000 distinct CDR3 sequences, with 16% occurring only once. Described time point: newly diagnosed GD, antithyroid drugs for less than 3 months. RNA extracted from PBMCs served as the sequencing template. These data were likewise used in another study, on T cells in Graves' hyperthyroidism and ophthalmopathy.

Sequencing used peripheral blood mononuclear cells (PBMCs), obtained at new diagnosis, from a patient treated with antithyroid drugs. The source of these receptors is a man aged 40-50 years with Graves disease.

The chain has TRBV5-1 and TRBJ2-3, with D hard to call. The V gene's germline CDR1 is SGHRS and CDR2 YFSETQ. Between the trimmed V and J ends, which lost 0 bases and 0 bases, there was a span of 8 bases. The CDR3 loop spans 15 amino acids. The CDR3 here is CASSLVTTSTDTQYF. CDR3 in DNA: TGCGCCAGCAGCTTGGTCACAACCAGCACAGATACGCAGTATTTT. The full variable domain, in which reference TRBV5-1 and TRBJ2-3 provide the parts outside the CDR3, is KAGVTQTPRYLIKTRGQQVTLSCSPISGHRSVSWYQQTPGQGLQFLFEYFSETQRNKGNFPGRFSGRQFSNSRSEMNVSTLELGDSALYLCASSLVTTSTDTQYFGPGTRLTVL.

The rearrangement uses TRBV20-1 and TRBJ2-7; D possibly uses TRBD1 or TRBD2 (5 bases each). The CDR3 is 13 amino acids. The V end was cut by 5 bases, the J end by 2 bases, with 13 bases between. CDR1 and CDR2 (germline): DFQATT, SNEGSKA (reference sequence). The CDR3 DNA is TGCAGTGCTGCCGGGACCCGAGCCTACGAGCAGTACTTC. It yields the protein CSAAGTRAYEQYF.

This clonotype was found many times. This rearrangement joins TRBV7-3 to TRBJ2-3; D ambiguous. V was clipped by 1 base and J by 2 bases, with 7 bases between them. The CDR3 runs 14 residues. Germline V gene sequence: CDR1 SGHTA, CDR2 FQGTGA. CDR3 sequence: CASSLMRNTDTQYF. CDR3 nucleotides: TGTGCCAGCAGCTTAATGAGAAACACAGATACGCAGTATTTT.

This clonotype was recorded many times. The chain couples TRBV5-1 to TRBJ1-4; TRBD1 agrees at 8 bases. Germline trimming cut 2 bases from V and 3 bases from J; bases unmatched to any gene: 3. CDR3 length: 15 residues. Germline V gene data show CDR1 as SGHRS and CDR2 as YFSETQ. The CDR3 nucleotides are TGCGCCAGCAGCTTTCAGGGGGCTCCTAATGAAAAACTGTTTTTT. As protein: CASSFQGAPNEKLFF.

This sequence joins TRBV7-2 and TRBJ2-2; no firm D call. Trimming removed 1 base at V and 2 bases at J, with 8 bases between. This CDR3 comprises 15 residues. Germline V gene lookup returns CDR1 SGHTA and CDR2 FQGNSA. CDR3 sequence: CASSLVAHNTGELFF. The DNA of the CDR3 is TGTGCCAGCAGCTTAGTAGCCCATAACACCGGGGAGCTGTTTTTT.

This clonotype appeared many times. The V call is TRBV7-2, the J call TRBJ2-3; a possible D gene is TRBD1 (8 bases). V lost 4 bases and J lost 6, with 17 bases in between. Germline V gene data show CDR1 as SGHTA and CDR2 as FQGNSA. The CDR3 spans 15 residues. The CDR3 DNA reads as TGTGCCAGCAGCTCGTACAGGGGGGGCGGTGATACGCAGTATTTT. Translation: CASSSYRGGGDTQYF. Together with reference TRBV7-2 and TRBJ2-3, the CDR3 gives the full variable domain: GAGVSQSPSNKVTEKGKDVELRCDPISGHTALYWYRQSLGQGLEFLIYFQGNSAPDKSGLPSDRFSAERTGGSVSTLTIQRTQQEDSAVYLCASSSYRGGGDTQYFGPGTRLTVL.

This clonotype turned up a few times. The chain couples TRBV29-1 to TRBJ2-1; the match to TRBD1 covers 7 bases. Looked up from germline, CDR1 is SQVTM and CDR2 is ANQGSEA. The trim removed 4 bases at V and 2 bases at J, leaving 2 bases unmatched. This CDR3 is 13 amino acids long. DNA for the CDR3: TGCAGCGTTGGGGACAGAACCTACAATGAGCAGTTCTTC. It is translated as CSVGDRTYNEQFF.

This clonotype was seen repeatedly, ten times or more. CDR3 amino acids: CASSRVGGGELFF. In nucleotides, the CDR3 is TGTGCCAGCAGCCGCGTCGGGGGCGGGGAGCTGTTTTTT. V is TRBV11-3 and J is TRBJ2-2, with D perhaps TRBD2 (6 bases). This CDR3 contains 13 residues. The V and J ends lost 5 bases and 7 bases respectively, with 11 bases between them. Germline V lookup: CDR1 SGHNT, CDR2 YENEEA.

This clonotype was found a few times. CDR3 nucleotide sequence: TGTGCCTGGAGTTTGAGCGGGGGGGCCCCCGGGGAGCTGTTTTTT. Amino acid sequence: CAWSLSGGAPGELFF. The chain employs TRBV30 and TRBJ2-2; 10 nucleotides agree with TRBD2. J lost 6 bases, V lost 2 bases, and 6 bases had no gene match. The CDR3 length is 15 residues. Per germline, CDR1 GTSNPN and CDR2 SVGIG (reference sequence).

Concerning this clonotype itself: A single base separates this from a much larger clone, so it may be a read error. The rearrangement links TRBV9 to TRBJ2-3; D not resolved. Looked up from germline, CDR1 is SGDLS and CDR2 is YYNGEE. Trimming cost V 0 bases and J 2 bases, with 7 bases left between them. The CDR3 consists of 14 residues. Here the CDR3 DNA reads TGTGCCAGCAGCGTAGGGAGCCCCACAGATACGCAGTATTTT. Protein sequence: CASSVGSPTDTQYF.

This clonotype was detected many times. The chain couples TRBV11-2 to TRBJ1-2; the D gene is possibly TRBD1 (6 bases). The germline V gene encodes CDR1 SGHAT and CDR2 FQNNGV. The germline V and J ends were trimmed by 2 bases and 4 bases, with 17 bases remaining between them. The CDR3 has 16 residues. The CDR3 loop is CASSLTGGRPSYGYTF. Here the CDR3 DNA reads TGTGCCAGCAGCTTAACCGGGGGCCGACCGTCCTATGGCTACACCTTC.

This clonotype has a handful of counts. This chain uses TRBV20-1 with TRBJ2-7; unclear D gene. This CDR3 comprises 11 residues. Germline V gives CDR1 DFQATT, CDR2 SNEGSKA (reference sequence). V was cut by 5 bases and J by 1 base, with 6 bases left in between. CDR3 sequence reads: CSASVSYEQYF. DNA for the CDR3: TGCAGTGCTTCTGTATCCTACGAGCAGTACTTC.

At least ten counts were recorded for this clonotype. The gene calls are TRBV30 and TRBJ1-1; D is uncertain. CDR3 size: 12 residues. The germline V and J ends were trimmed by 7 bases and 1 base, with 10 bases remaining between them. Germline CDR1 reads GTSNPN; CDR2 reads SVGIG (reference sequence). DNA for the CDR3: TGTGCCTCCGGACGGGAGAACACTGAAGCTTTCTTT. Translating it yields CASGRENTEAFF.

This clonotype was seen repeatedly, ten times or more. This sequence joins TRBV5-1 and TRBJ2-1; D perhaps matches TRBD2 (6 bases). Germline assignment: CDR1 SGHRS and CDR2 YFSETQ. CDR3 size: 12 residues. V lost 3 bases and J lost 10, with 11 bases in between. The DNA for the CDR3 is TGCGCCAGCAGCTCGCTAAGCGGGGAGCAGTTCTTC. Its protein is CASSSLSGEQFF. The complete variable domain, with remaining parts taken from reference TRBV5-1 and TRBJ2-1, reads KAGVTQTPRYLIKTRGQQVTLSCSPISGHRSVSWYQQTPGQGLQFLFEYFSETQRNKGNFPGRFSGRQFSNSRSEMNVSTLELGDSALYLCASSSLSGEQFFGPGTRLTVL.

This clonotype was recorded many times. The chain combines TRBV7-9 with TRBJ1-1, with unresolved D. CDR3 length: 13 amino acids. Germline V CDR1 and CDR2: SEHNR, FQNEAQ (reference sequence). V was trimmed by 4 bases and J by 0 bases, leaving 6 bases between them. The CDR3 spells CASSSHMNTEAFF. CDR3 nucleotides: TGTGCCAGCAGCTCCCACATGAACACTGAAGCTTTCTTT.

This clonotype was picked up many times. The DNA of the CDR3 is TGTGCCAGCAGTGCTGACAGAATCGGAAACACCATATATTTT. It specifies CASSADRIGNTIYF. V and J are TRBV2 and TRBJ1-3; a weak D match, TRBD1 (5 bases). Germline loops: CDR1 SNHLY, CDR2 FYNNEI. V was cut by 4 bases and J by 4 bases, with 11 bases left in between. The CDR3 runs to 14 residues. Supplemented by reference TRBV2 and TRBJ1-3, the full variable domain reads EPEVTQTPSHQVTQMGQEVILRCVPISNHLYFYWYRQILGQKVEFLVSFYNNEISEKSEIFDDQFSVERPDGSNFTLKIRSTKLEDSAMYFCASSADRIGNTIYFGEGSWLTVV.

This clonotype was seen many times. The chain recombines TRBV5-1 with TRBJ1-4; possibly TRBD1 for D (5 bases). CDR1 and CDR2 (germline): SGHRS, YFSETQ. V lost 3 bases, J lost 8 bases, and 14 bases lay in between. CDR3 length: 14 residues. The CDR3 coding sequence is TGCGCCAGCAGCTCCCTCCCAGGGTCCGAAAAACTGTTTTTT. Protein: CASSSLPGSEKLFF.

This clonotype was observed a handful of times. This chain joins TRBV11-2 and TRBJ2-1; perhaps TRBD2 as D (6 bases). Germline lookup yields CDR1 SGHAT and CDR2 FQNNGV. The CDR3 length is 14 residues. V lost 6 bases, J lost 10 bases, and 19 bases lay in between. As DNA, the CDR3 is TGTGCCAGCAGACGGACGGGGGTTACCTACGAGCAGTTCTTC. Protein product: CASRRTGVTYEQFF.

This clonotype was seen at least ten times. The chain is built from TRBV5-1 and TRBJ1-1, with a weak D call TRBD1 (5 bases). V was pared by 0 bases and J by 1 base, with 16 bases between. Germline V lookup: CDR1 SGHRS, CDR2 YFSETQ. This CDR3 comprises 17 residues. The CDR3 protein is CASSLGLLQAANTEAFF. Written as DNA, the CDR3 is TGCGCCAGCAGCTTGGGTCTCTTACAGGCAGCGAACACTGAAGCTTTCTTT.